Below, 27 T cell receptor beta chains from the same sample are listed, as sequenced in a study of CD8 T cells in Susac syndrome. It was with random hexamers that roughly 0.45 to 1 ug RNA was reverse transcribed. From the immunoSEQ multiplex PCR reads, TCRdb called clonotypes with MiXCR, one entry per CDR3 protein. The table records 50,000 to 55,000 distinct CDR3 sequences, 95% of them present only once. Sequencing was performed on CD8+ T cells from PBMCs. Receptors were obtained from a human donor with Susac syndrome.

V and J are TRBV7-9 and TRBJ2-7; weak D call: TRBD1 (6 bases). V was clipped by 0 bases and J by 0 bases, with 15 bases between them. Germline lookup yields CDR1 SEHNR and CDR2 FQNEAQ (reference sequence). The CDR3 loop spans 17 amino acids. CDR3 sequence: CASSLAPWQGSSYEQYF. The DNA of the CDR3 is TGTGCCAGCAGCTTAGCGCCGTGGCAGGGGAGCTCCTACGAGCAGTACTTC.

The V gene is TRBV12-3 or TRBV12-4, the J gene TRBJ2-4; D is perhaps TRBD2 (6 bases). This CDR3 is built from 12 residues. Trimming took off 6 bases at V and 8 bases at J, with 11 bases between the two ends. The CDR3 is CASSSGEYIQYF. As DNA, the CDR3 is TGTGCCAGCAGCTCGGGGGAGTACATTCAGTACTTC.

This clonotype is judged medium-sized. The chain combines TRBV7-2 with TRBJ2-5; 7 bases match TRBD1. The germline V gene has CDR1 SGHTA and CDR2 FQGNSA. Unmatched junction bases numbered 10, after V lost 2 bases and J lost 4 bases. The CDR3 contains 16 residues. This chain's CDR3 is CASSLTYRGFGETQYF. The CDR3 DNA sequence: TGTGCCAGCAGCTTAACCTACAGGGGATTTGGAGAGACCCAGTACTTC.

As DNA, the CDR3 is TGTGCCAGCAGCACCTGGACGCGCGCCAGCAACTATGGCTACACCTTC. Residues: CASSTWTRASNYGYTF. J is TRBJ1-2 and V is TRBV7-2; D call uncertain. V shed 5 bases and J shed 2 bases, with 18 bases lying between them. The CDR3 runs to 16 residues. Germline CDR1 SGHTA, CDR2 FQGNSA.

In DNA, the CDR3 is TGTGCCAGCAGTGGATCGAACACCGGGGAGCTGTTTTTT. It codes for CASSGSNTGELFF. V gene TRBV2 combines with J gene TRBJ2-2; D gene uncertain. With 4 bases removed from V and 0 bases from J, the gap between germline ends came to 3 bases. Per the germline V gene, CDR1 is SNHLY and CDR2 is FYNNEI. This CDR3 region has 13 residues.

CDR3 nucleotide sequence: TGTGCCAGCAGCGTAGCTGTAGCGGGGGTGGTTACGCAGTATTTT. It is translated as CASSVAVAGVVTQYF. The rearrangement links TRBV9 to TRBJ2-3, with TRBD2 identical over 9 bases. With V trimmed by 0 bases and J by 8 bases, 7 bases remained unmatched. Germline V gene sequence: CDR1 SGDLS, CDR2 YYNGEE. The CDR3 has 15 amino acids.

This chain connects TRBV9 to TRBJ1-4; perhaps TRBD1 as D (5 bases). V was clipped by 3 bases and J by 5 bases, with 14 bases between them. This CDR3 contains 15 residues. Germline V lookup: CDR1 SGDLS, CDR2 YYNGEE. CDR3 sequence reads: CASSAEGRRNEKLFF. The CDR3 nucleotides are TGTGCCAGCAGCGCCGAGGGGCGCAGGAATGAAAAACTGTTTTTT.

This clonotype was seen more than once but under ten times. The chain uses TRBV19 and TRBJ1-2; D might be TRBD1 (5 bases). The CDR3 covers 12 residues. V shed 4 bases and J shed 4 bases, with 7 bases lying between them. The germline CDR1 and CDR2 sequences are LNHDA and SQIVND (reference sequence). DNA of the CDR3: TGTGCCAGTAGTACCGACAGCTATGGCTACACCTTC. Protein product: CASSTDSYGYTF.

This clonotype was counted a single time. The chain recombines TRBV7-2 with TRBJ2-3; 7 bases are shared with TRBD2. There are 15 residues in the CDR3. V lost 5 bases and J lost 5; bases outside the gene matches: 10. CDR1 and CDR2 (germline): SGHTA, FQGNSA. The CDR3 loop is CASSVLPGTIDTQYF. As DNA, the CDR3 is TGTGCCAGCAGCGTCCTACCCGGGACTATAGATACGCAGTATTTT. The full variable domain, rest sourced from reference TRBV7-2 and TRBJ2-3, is GAGVSQSPSNKVTEKGKDVELRCDPISGHTALYWYRQSLGQGLEFLIYFQGNSAPDKSGLPSDRFSAERTGGSVSTLTIQRTQQEDSAVYLCASSVLPGTIDTQYFGPGTRLTVL.

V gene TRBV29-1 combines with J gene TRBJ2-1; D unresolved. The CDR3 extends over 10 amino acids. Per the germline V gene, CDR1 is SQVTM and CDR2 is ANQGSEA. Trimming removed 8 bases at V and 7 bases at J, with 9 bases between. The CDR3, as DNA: TGCAGCAGTTTGGCGAATGAGCAGTTCTTC. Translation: CSSLANEQFF.

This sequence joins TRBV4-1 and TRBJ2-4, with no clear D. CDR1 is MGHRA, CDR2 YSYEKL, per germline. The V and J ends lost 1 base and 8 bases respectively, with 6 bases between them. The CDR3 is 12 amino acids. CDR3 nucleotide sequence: TGCGCCAGCAGCCAAGTAAGGGACATTCAGTACTTC. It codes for CASSQVRDIQYF.

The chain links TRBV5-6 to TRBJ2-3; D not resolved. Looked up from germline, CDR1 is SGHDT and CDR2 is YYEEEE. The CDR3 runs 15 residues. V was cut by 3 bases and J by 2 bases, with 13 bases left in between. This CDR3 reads CASSSVALSTDTQYF. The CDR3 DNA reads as TGTGCCAGCAGCTCAGTGGCCCTCTCCACAGATACGCAGTATTTT.

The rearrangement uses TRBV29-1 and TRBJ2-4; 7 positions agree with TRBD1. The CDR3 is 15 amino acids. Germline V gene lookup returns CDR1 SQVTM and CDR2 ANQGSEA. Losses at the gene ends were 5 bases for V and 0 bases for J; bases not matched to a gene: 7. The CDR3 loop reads CSVQGGEIAKNIQYF. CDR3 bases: TGCAGCGTTCAAGGGGGCGAAATAGCCAAAAACATTCAGTACTTC.

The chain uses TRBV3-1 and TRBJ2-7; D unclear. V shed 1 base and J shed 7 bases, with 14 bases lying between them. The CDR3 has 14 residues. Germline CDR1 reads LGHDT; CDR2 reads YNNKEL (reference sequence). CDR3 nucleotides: TGTGCCAGCAGCCAAGGGTCGGGCGTTCGGGAGCAGTACTTC. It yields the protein CASSQGSGVREQYF.

CDR3 in DNA: TGTGCCTGGAGCAGATTGGTCTATGAGGGCTACACCTTC. Protein: CAWSRLVYEGYTF. The genes are TRBV30 and TRBJ1-2; D gene uncertain. The length of the CDR3 is 13 residues. V was clipped by 3 bases and J by 8 bases, with 16 bases between them. CDR1 GTSNPN and CDR2 SVGIG come from the germline V gene (reference sequence).

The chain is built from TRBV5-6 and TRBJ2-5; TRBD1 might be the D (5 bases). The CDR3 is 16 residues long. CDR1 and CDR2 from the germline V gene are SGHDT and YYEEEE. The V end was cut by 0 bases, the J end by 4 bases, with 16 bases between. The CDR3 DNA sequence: TGTGCCAGCAGCTTGGCCGGCAGGGAAACAGGAGAGACCCAGTACTTC. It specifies CASSLAGRETGETQYF.

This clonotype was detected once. Here the CDR3 DNA reads TGTGCCAGCAGTTTAGGGCCAGGGAAAGAGACCCAGTACTTC. It specifies CASSLGPGKETQYF. V gene TRBV27 combines with J gene TRBJ2-5; D possibly corresponds to TRBD1 (5 bases). CDR1 is MNHEY, CDR2 SMNVEV, per germline (reference sequence). This CDR3 contains 14 residues. The V and J ends lost 2 bases and 3 bases respectively, with 10 bases between them.

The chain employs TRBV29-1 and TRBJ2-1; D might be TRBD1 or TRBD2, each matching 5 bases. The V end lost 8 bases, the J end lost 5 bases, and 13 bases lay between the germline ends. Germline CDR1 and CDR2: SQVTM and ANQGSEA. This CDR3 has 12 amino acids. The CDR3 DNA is TGCAGCTGCGACGGGGCGAACAATGAGCAGTTCTTC. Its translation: CSCDGANNEQFF.

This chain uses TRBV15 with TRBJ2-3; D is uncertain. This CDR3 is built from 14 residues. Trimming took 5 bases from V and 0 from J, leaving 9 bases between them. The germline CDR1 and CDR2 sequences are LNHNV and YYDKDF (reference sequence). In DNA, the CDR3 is TGTGCCACCAGCGGCAAAATTAGCACAGATACGCAGTATTTT. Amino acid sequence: CATSGKISTDTQYF. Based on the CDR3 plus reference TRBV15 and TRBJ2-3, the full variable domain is DAMVIQNPRYQVTQFGKPVTLSCSQTLNHNVMYWYQQKSSQAPKLLFHYYDKDFNNEADTPDNFQSRRPNTSFCFLDIRSPGLGDTAMYLCATSGKISTDTQYFGPGTRLTVL.

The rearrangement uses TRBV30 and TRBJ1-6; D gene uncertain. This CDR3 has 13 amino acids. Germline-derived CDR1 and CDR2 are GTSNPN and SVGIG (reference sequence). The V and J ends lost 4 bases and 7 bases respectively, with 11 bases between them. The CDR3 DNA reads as TGTGCCTGGACCGGGATCCTCAATTCACCCCTCCACTTT. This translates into CAWTGILNSPLHF.

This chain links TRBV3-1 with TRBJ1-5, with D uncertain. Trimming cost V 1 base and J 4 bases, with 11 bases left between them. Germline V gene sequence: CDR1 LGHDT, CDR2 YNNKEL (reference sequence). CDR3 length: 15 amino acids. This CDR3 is CASSQALQKNQPQHF. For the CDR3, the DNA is TGTGCCAGCAGCCAAGCTTTACAGAAGAATCAGCCCCAGCATTTT.

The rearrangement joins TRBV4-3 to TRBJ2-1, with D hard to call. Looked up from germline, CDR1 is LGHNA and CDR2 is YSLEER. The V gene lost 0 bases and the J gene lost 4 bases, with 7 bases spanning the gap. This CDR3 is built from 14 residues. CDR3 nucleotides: TGCGCCAGCAGCCAAGATTCGTGGTACAATGAGCAGTTCTTC. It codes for CASSQDSWYNEQFF.

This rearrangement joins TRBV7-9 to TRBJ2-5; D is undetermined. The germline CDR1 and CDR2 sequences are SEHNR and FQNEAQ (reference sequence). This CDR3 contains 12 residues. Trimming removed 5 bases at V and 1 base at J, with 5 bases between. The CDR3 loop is CASSAPQETQYF. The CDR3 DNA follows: TGTGCCAGCAGCGCACCCCAAGAGACCCAGTACTTC.

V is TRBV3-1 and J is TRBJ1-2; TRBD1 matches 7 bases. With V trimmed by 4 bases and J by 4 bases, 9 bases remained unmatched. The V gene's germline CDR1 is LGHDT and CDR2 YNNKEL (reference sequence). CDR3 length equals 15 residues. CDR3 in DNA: TGTGCCAGCAGCCCCCGGGACAGCAACCGCTATGGCTACACCTTC. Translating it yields CASSPRDSNRYGYTF.

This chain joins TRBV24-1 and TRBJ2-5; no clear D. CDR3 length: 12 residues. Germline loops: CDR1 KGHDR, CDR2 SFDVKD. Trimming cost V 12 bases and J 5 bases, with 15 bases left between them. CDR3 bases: TGTGCCCCACCACCCGGAAAGGAGACCCAGTACTTC. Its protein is CAPPPGKETQYF.

As DNA, the CDR3 is TGTGCCAGCAGCTTCTCCACTAGCGGGTTACAAGAGACCCAGTACTTC. It yields the protein CASSFSTSGLQETQYF. The chain carries TRBV11-2 and TRBJ2-5, with 9 bases identical to TRBD2. Germline assignment: CDR1 SGHAT and CDR2 FQNNGV. The junction had 7 bases not matched to a gene; V was cut back by 3 bases and J by 2 bases. This CDR3 comprises 16 residues.

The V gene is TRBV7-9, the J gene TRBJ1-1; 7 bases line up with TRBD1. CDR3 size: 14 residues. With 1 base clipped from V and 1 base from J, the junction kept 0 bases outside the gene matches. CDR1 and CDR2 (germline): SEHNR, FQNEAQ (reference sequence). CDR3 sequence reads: CASSLGQGNTEAFF. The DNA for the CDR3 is TGTGCCAGCAGCTTAGGACAGGGGAACACTGAAGCTTTCTTT.